Listed here are 10 T cell receptor beta chains from one sample, sequenced in a study of blood T cell repertoires in COVID-19. The data were produced by immunoSEQ multiplex PCR, yet TCRdb's version contains in-frame clones alone and is incomplete. The sample lists roughly 160,000 clones; about 84% were seen once. Specimen: PBMCs or T cells enriched from blood (not recorded which). These TCRs come from a man aged 50-60 years who had recovered from COVID-19.

J is TRBJ2-6 and V is TRBV5-1, with D tentatively TRBD2 (5 bases). In germline, CDR1 is SGHRS, CDR2 YFSETQ. This CDR3 comprises 14 residues. V lost 4 bases and J 2 bases, leaving 7 bases between the germline ends. In nucleotides, the CDR3 is TGCGCCAGCAGCGCCGGGGCTGGGGCCAACGTCCTGACTTTC. Translating gives CASSAGAGANVLTF. The entire variable domain, with the rest obtained from reference TRBV5-1 and TRBJ2-6, is as follows: KAGVTQTPRYLIKTRGQQVTLSCSPISGHRSVSWYQQTPGQGLQFLFEYFSETQRNKGNFPGRFSGRQFSNSRSEMNVSTLELGDSALYLCASSAGAGANVLTFGAGSRLTVL.

A single count supports this clone. The rearrangement uses TRBV13 and TRBJ1-1; D possibly corresponds to TRBD1 (6 bases). V dropped 5 bases and J dropped 3 bases, with 22 bases sitting between them. Germline V gene sequence: CDR1 PRHDT, CDR2 FYEKMQ (reference sequence). The CDR3 is made up of 17 amino acids. This chain's CDR3 is CASSPGFSGDLDTEAFF. The CDR3 region has the DNA TGTGCCAGCAGCCCTGGCTTTTCAGGGGACCTAGACACTGAAGCTTTCTTT.

This sequence joins TRBV4-1 and TRBJ2-1; TRBD2 might be the D (5 bases). The germline gives CDR1 MGHRA, CDR2 YSYEKL. The ends were cut back, 0 bases at V and 4 bases at J, with 13 bases in the middle. The CDR3 totals 16 residues. This chain's CDR3 is CASSQDGGSLYNEQFF. The CDR3 region has the DNA TGCGCCAGCAGCCAAGATGGAGGTTCCCTGTACAATGAGCAGTTCTTC.

This chain connects TRBV6-1 to TRBJ1-2; D gene uncertain. This CDR3 spans 14 amino acids. Germline loops: CDR1 MNHNS, CDR2 SASEGT. Trimming removed 1 base from V and 0 bases from J, with 6 bases in between. The CDR3 here is CASSEGRSNYGYTF. The DNA of the CDR3 is TGTGCCAGCAGTGAAGGGAGGTCTAACTATGGCTACACCTTC.

The rearrangement links TRBV18 to TRBJ1-4; a weak D match, TRBD1 (6 bases). Trimming took off 4 bases at V and 0 bases at J, with 15 bases between the two ends. Germline CDR1 and CDR2: KGHSH and LQKENI. The CDR3 has 17 amino acids. The chain's CDR3 is CASSHTGFSSTNEKLFF. The CDR3 coding sequence is TGTGCCAGCTCACATACAGGGTTCTCCTCAACTAATGAAAAACTGTTTTTT.

V gene TRBV7-9 combines with J gene TRBJ2-4; possibly TRBD2 for D (5 bases). Trimming took 5 bases from V and 0 from J, leaving 14 bases between them. This CDR3 is built from 16 residues. Per the germline V gene, CDR1 is SEHNR and CDR2 is FQNEAQ (reference sequence). In DNA form, the CDR3 reads TGTGCCAGCAGCCATACGTCCGGACTAGCCAAAAACATTCAGTACTTC. It translates to CASSHTSGLAKNIQYF.

This clone has a handful of counts. CDR3 residues: CASSLGDRSNTEAFF. The CDR3, as DNA: TGCGCCAGCAGCTTGGGAGACAGGTCTAACACTGAAGCTTTCTTT. This rearrangement joins TRBV5-1 to TRBJ1-1; D perhaps matches TRBD1 (6 bases). The CDR3 sequence is 15 residues long. CDR1 is SGHRS, CDR2 YFSETQ, per germline. V was cut by 0 bases and J by 2 bases, with 11 bases left in between. The full variable domain, with the rest looked up from reference TRBV5-1 and TRBJ1-1, is KAGVTQTPRYLIKTRGQQVTLSCSPISGHRSVSWYQQTPGQGLQFLFEYFSETQRNKGNFPGRFSGRQFSNSRSEMNVSTLELGDSALYLCASSLGDRSNTEAFFGQGTRLTVV.

This clone was seen just once. V and J are TRBV7-9 and TRBJ2-5; 8 bases are shared with TRBD2. The CDR3 has 16 residues. With V trimmed by 4 bases and J by 5 bases, 12 bases remained unmatched. Germline-derived CDR1 and CDR2 are SEHNR and FQNEAQ (reference sequence). This chain's CDR3 is CASSSGGGSKRETQYF. The CDR3 nucleotides are TGTGCCAGCAGCTCCGGGGGGGGATCGAAGAGGGAGACCCAGTACTTC.

This chain links TRBV4-2 with TRBJ2-1; D unresolved. The CDR3 length is 14 residues. Between the trimmed V and J ends, which lost 5 bases and 9 bases, there was a span of 17 bases. CDR1 and CDR2 (germline): LGHNA, YNFKEQ. The CDR3 spells CASSSTTSDIEQFF. The CDR3 DNA sequence: TGTGCCAGCAGCTCTACTACCTCAGATATTGAGCAGTTCTTC.

This clone was recorded a few times. The chain links TRBV18 to TRBJ1-6; D not resolved. The V end lost 2 bases, the J end lost 2 bases, and 7 bases lay between the germline ends. Germline values: CDR1 KGHSH, CDR2 LQKENI. The CDR3 has 15 amino acids. DNA of the CDR3: TGTGCCAGCTCACCAGAGGGAACCTATAATTCACCCCTCCACTTT. This gives the protein CASSPEGTYNSPLHF.